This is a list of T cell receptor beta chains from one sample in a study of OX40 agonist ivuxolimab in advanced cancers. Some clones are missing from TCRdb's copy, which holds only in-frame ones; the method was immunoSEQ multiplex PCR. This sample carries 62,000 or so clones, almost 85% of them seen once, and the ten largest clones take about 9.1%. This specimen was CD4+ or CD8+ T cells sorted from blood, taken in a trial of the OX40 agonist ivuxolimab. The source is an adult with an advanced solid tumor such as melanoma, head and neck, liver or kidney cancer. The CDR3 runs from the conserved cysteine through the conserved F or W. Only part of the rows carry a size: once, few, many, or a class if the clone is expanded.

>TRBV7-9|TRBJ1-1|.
CASSSVNTEAFF
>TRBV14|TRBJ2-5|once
CASSQDWLGTQYF
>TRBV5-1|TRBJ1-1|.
CASSSQGGGTEAFF
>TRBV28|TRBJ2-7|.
CASSFKGGPYEQYF
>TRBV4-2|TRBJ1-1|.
CASSQGPLRGPGNTEAFF
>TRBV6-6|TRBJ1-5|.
CASSYSSGDNQPQHF
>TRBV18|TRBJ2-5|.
CASSPQAQETQYF
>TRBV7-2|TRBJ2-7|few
CASSLAFESGQYF
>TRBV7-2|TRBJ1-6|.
CASSLALQATYNSPLHF
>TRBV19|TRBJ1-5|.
CASSTTLGGQPQHF
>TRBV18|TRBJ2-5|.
CASSLSGIQETQYF
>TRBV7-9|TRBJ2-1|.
CASSLRGANNEQFF
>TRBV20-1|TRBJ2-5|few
CSARTVETQYF
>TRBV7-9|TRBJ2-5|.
CASSFPGQNIETQYF
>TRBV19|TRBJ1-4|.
CASSVLATDEKLFF
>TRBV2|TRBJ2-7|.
CASSLSGYEQYF
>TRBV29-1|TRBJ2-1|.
CSTDPFLGAQDSGSYNEQFF
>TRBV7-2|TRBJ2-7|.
CASSGSGGSAYEQYF
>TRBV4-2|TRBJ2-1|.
CASSQEPGGTYNEQFF
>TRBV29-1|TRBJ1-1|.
CSVEKGQGRTEAFF
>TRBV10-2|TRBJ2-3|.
CATASGPRTDTQYF
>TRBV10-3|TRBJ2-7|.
CAISEGRGTPYEQYF
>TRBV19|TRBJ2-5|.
CASSIRNQETQYF
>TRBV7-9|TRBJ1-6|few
CASNTWGPYNSPLHF
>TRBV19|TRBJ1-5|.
CASTSGVGNQPQHF
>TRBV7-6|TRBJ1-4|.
CASSPMGGLTVIEKLFF
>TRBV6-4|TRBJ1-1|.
CASSAQADTEAFF
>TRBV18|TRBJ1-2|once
CASSPQRSNYGYTF
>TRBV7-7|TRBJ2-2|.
CASSSFRGTGELFF
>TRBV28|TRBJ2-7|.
CASSFDRGANEQYF
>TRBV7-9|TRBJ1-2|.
CASSFAGGAGYGYTF
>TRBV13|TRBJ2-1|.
CASSDYLAGGLNEQFF
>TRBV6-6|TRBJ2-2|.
CASRGSNTGELFF
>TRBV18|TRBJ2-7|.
CASSPRQGNAYEQYF
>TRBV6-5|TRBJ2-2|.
CASTRERYTGELFF